This T cell receptor (beta chain) emerged from a study of cytomegalovirus exposure and HLA in healthy donors. Study-wide results and limits: Some TCR beta chains (164 of them) were listed as cytomegalovirus-associated. There were some V segments, including TRBV6-2 and TRBV6-3, excluded as indistinguishable.

Concerning this clone itself: The antigen remains unidentified. The junction shows a germline mismatch at one end, possibly a read error.

This CDR3 region has 13 residues. Germline V gives CDR1 SSHAT, CDR2 FNYEAQ (reference sequence). PCR primers comprised 60 Vbeta and 13 Jbeta primers. Measured with immunoSEQ multiplex PCR; TCRdb has only the in-frame clones, and not every one. The data hold about 180,000 clones, with roughly 80% observed a single time. Sequencing was done on a sample of PBMCs. The source of this sequence is a man aged 30 to 45 in good health and CMV-seronegative. The genes are TRBV7-7 and TRBJ2-3, with TRBD1 matching over 7 bases. CDR3 loop: CASSSGGGDTQYF. CDR3 nucleotides: TGTGCTAGCAGCTCAGGGGGTGGAGATACGCAGTATTTT.